This T cell receptor beta chain was sequenced during a study of cytomegalovirus exposure and HLA in healthy donors (dated by TCRdb to about 2017). The study in broad terms: In an earlier analysis of 587 of the donors, approximately 300 Gb of sequence data and roughly 100 million unique TCR beta sequences from some 170 million T cells were reported. Donor age, sex, ethnicity and CMV serostatus were collected together with the repertoire data. A separate validation cohort of 100 to 150 different subjects was used in addition to the roughly 720-subject first cohort. The number of typed donors differed by locus: about 629-630 for A, B, C, DRB1 and DQB1; 500 to 550 for DQA1; approximately 610 for DPA1; and some 450 for DPB1. Approximately 310 gigabases of sequencing data and approximately 85 million unique TCR sequences were included in an early release covering about 600 HLA-typed donors. Both class I and class II loci were covered by HLA typing, at four-digit resolution. In a later genetic analysis, genome-wide SNP genotypes for about three fifths of the roughly 670 donors were used, and that subset was treated as a discovery cohort. Across about 380 genotyped donors of the cohort, an average of roughly 230,000 unique TCR beta nucleotide sequences per donor were sequenced, and around 20% of those sequences were non-productive. Among the roughly 430 genotyped donors, approximately 81% belonged to the genetic ancestry cluster associated with self-reported Caucasian donors. In a later analysis, previously published TCR beta repertoires from 550 to 700 donors were re-analyzed and high-resolution HLA genotyping was added so that TCR occurrence patterns could be studied. In an earlier analysis of a few hundred of the donors, high-throughput TCR beta sequencing was used to judge whether each TCR beta V gene segment behaved as functional or pseudogenic. Because of strong linkage in the cohort, 5 or 6 DR-DQ haplotypes were treated as single units for association and clustering. The study was designed to test whether signatures of past pathogen exposure could be identified by cataloging public T cell receptors. High-throughput TCR immunosequencing, statistical association of individual TCRs with disease status, and machine learning were combined to predict cytomegalovirus infection status. The later analysis used no new phenotypic data to find candidate immune exposures, relying instead on TCR beta sequences and their occurrence across donors. The study used immunosequencing to profile the T cell repertoires of approximately 690 subjects and linked those repertoires to cytomegalovirus serostatus. Every discovery cohort repertoire had been produced on one sequencing platform.

Library method: the immunoSEQ multiplex PCR assay. The multiplex PCR relied on a mix of 60 forward primers for TCR Vbeta segments and 13 reverse primers for TCR Jbeta segments. The CDR3 region of rearranged TCR beta genes was amplified from genomic DNA by a multiplex PCR assay. The amplified TCR beta libraries were sequenced on the Illumina HiSeq System as 87-base-pair reads. Concerning the study's data processing: A later analysis tallied 75 million to 95 million unique TCR beta chains across the approximately 670 repertoires, and around 12 million of those chains were shared by two or more donors. A nearest-neighbor algorithm error-corrected the raw reads and collapsed the reads into unique sequences, merging closely related sequences to remove PCR and sequencing errors. To assign V, D and J gene segments, CDR3 sequences were aligned to IMGT reference sequences. For a sequence to be retained, a match of at least six nucleotides was required to both a V gene segment and a J gene segment. A rearrangement counted as productive if the CDR3 had no stop codons and remained in frame with V and J, and every other rearrangement counted as non-productive. Following IMGT convention, CDR3 was defined as the stretch from the second conserved V-encoded cysteine up to the conserved J-encoded phenylalanine. The earlier analysis of approximately 590 of the donors excluded any sequence lacking an unambiguous match to a single V gene segment. In an earlier analysis of a few hundred of the donors, a V segment was called functional when productive rearrangements were above 56.7%, and segregating when the standard deviation between donors exceeded 5%. To diagnose cytomegalovirus status from the catalog of TCR beta chain sequences, a statistical classification framework was built. V and J gene assignment, in a later analysis, came from comparing TCR nucleotide sequences with IMGT/GENE-DB human TR gene sequences. The TCRdist pipeline was used in a later analysis to assign CDR3 sequences and most-parsimonious VDJ recombination scenarios. A later analysis defined each TCR beta chain by its CDR3 amino acid sequence plus V-gene family, and excluded reads lacking a unique V-gene family. A later analysis removed 592 highly shared, low-generation-probability nucleotide sequences to deal with suspected cross-contamination and a sequencing artifact. For each public chain, a later analysis derived a clonal expansion index from normalized ranks of inferred template counts within each repertoire. In a later analysis, generation probabilities were computed with a VDJ recombination model fitted to out-of-frame rearrangements, and the resulting probabilities were checked against IGoR. Hypergeometric tests were used in a later analysis to score TCR-TCR, TCR-HLA and TCR-CMV co-occurrence, with a repertoire-size bias correction applied to the TCR pairs. False discovery rates were estimated in a later analysis by permuting HLA or CMV assignments 20 times. In a later analysis, co-occurring TCRs were grouped with DBSCAN, and TCRdist sequence similarity was added when clustering was performed within HLA-allele-positive subsets. Co-occurrence clustering excluded repertoires with fewer than 30,000 or more than 120,000 public chains, plus five with anomalous nucleotide sharing. TCRdb took over this immuneACCESS table, retaining in-frame rearrangements with V and J assigned. Such tables are incomplete; in checked studies, under half of the missing clones stem from an unresolved V gene, and the remainder is unexplained. V, J and clone size are taken as reported in that table, and D and trimming were inferred from the DNA itself. The sample contains about 77,000 clones, about 80% of them found a single time. 3.4% of the sample is held by the ten biggest clonotypes.

Cut back by 0 bases and 6 bases, the V and J ends lie 13 bases apart. CDR1 is given as SGHRS and CDR2 as YFSETQ, both from the germline V gene. From its cysteine to its phenylalanine, the CDR3 spans 15 amino acids. Kept here is only the CDR3 DNA, which spans 45 bases and is read in frame from base 1. The cohort consisted of more than 650 healthy bone marrow donors. All cohort members were sampled while nominally healthy, although unrecorded immune exposures were likely present. The donor was CMV seronegative and belonged to the group of approximately 320 seronegative cohort members. A peripheral blood sample was collected from each donor, and TCR beta sequencing was performed on peripheral blood mononuclear cells. The Qiagen DNeasy Blood Extraction Kit was used to extract genomic DNA from the blood cell samples. As for this clone: Its cognate antigen has yet to be identified. There are no base qualities to consult, and no much larger clone falls within one base.

Results the study describes overall, beyond this receptor: According to a later analysis, parvovirus B19, influenza, CMV and Epstein-Barr virus appeared linked to several top co-occurrence clusters. Roughly uniform sequencing depth across donors was assumed in presence/absence analyses, although this assumption may not hold. Because counts were too low, roughly 16 rarely observed V segments, including chromosome 9 orphons, were left out of the earlier analysis of over 550 of the donors. A further reported finding was that TCR beta sequences accurately predicted the HLA-A and HLA-B alleles for most subjects in the first cohort. The study gave a list of around 170 TCR beta chains associated with cytomegalovirus. Most CMV-associated TCR beta chains appeared to be HLA-restricted in a later analysis, and the HLA associations seemed to be driven largely by CMV exposure. Because HLA typing was unavailable for some donors at each locus, only the typed subset was used in association tests. Because the 87-base-pair reads could not distinguish some IMGT-functional V segments, including TRBV6-2 and TRBV6-3, those segments were excluded. An earlier analysis of roughly 570 of the donors showed that most TCR beta V segments appeared in productive rearrangements either about 87% or about 30% of the time, which broadly matched IMGT annotations. Compared with equally common non-associated chains, HLA-associated TCR beta chains in a later analysis were more clonally expanded and had lower generation probabilities. Strong co-occurrence of HLA alleles, especially DR and DQ, made assigning TCR associations to individual alleles difficult. A cluster of highly shared sequence variants was judged likely to represent a technical artifact of the sequencing pipeline. In this cohort, only TCR beta chains were sequenced, and detectable features were limited by the absence of alpha or paired-chain data. Linkage disequilibrium might explain the correlated functional status among segregating V segments, but an unknown experimental factor could not be ruled out. According to a later genetic analysis, donors in an Asian-associated ancestry cluster had fewer N-insertions in productive TCRs than the roughly 660-donor mean. A later analysis associated 15,000 to 20,000 TCR beta sequences with specific HLA alleles at a false discovery rate of 0.05. It was suggested by the authors that the approach could potentially be generalized to other disease states and immunological phenotypes. A few of the identified cytomegalovirus-associated TCR beta chains were confirmed in vitro to be specific for cytomegalovirus antigens. In a later analysis, TCR association rates were found to vary across HLA loci, with the most associated TCRs seen for DRB1 alleles and the fewest for HLA-C alleles. Immune exposure information for the cohort was limited to CMV serostatus. V-gene and J-gene trimming of TCR beta chains was associated with a missense DCLRE1C variant in a later genetic analysis, and the association was replicated in an independent cohort. In both the original and validation cohorts, the classifier was reported to diagnose cytomegalovirus status with high specificity and sensitivity. Across donors, most TCR sequences were observed very rarely, whereas some public TCRs were present in many individuals.

Recombination joined TRBV5-1 with TRBJ1-5; 6 matching bases give a weak D call of TRBD1. Sequenced material: PBMCs. The clonotype originates from a man aged 35-49 years in good health and CMV-seronegative. The base sequence is TGCGCCAGCAGCTTGGTGGGGGCGCCAAGTCAGCCCCAGCATTTT. It is translated as CASSLVGAPSQPQHF.